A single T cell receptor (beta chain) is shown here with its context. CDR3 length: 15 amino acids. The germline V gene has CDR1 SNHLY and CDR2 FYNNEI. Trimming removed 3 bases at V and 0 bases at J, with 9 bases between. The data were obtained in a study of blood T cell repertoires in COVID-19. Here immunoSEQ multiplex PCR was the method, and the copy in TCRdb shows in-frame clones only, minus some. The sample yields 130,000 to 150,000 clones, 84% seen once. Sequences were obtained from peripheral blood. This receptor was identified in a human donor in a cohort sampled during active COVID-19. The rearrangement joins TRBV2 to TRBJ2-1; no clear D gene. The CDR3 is CASSEGQISYNEQFF. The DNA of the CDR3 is TGTGCCAGCAGTGAGGGCCAAATCTCCTACAATGAGCAGTTCTTC.